These T cell receptor beta chains were read from a single sample in a study of persistence of HIV-infected CD4 T cells. The method was immunoSEQ multiplex PCR; TCRdb's version includes in-frame clones alone and lacks a portion of them. The repertoire holds roughly 35,000 clones, with approximately 84% as singletons. For these receptors, no antigen is known. The sample was CD4+ T cells sorted from PBMCs after approximately 20-hour stimulation, taken from a patient who received antiretroviral therapy. The origin of the receptors is an adult man with HIV who was CMV-seropositive. CDR3s include the opening cysteine and the closing phenylalanine or tryptophan. The D gene is left open where the match is weak. Clone size appears in some rows only: once, few, many, or a class for an expanded clone.

cdr3_nt	cdr3_aa	clone_size	v_call	d_call	j_call
TGTGCCAGCAGCGATGGCGGGGGGGCCGCAGATACGCAGTATTTT	CASSDGGGAADTQYF	.	TRBV3-1/TRBV3-2	TRBD2	TRBJ2-3
TGTGCCAGCAGTTTAGGGAGGTCCCGGACTGAAGCTTTCTTT	CASSLGRSRTEAFF	.	TRBV27	.	TRBJ1-1
TGTGCCAGCAGTCCCGGGCGGTTGGGCAATCAGCCCCAGCATTTT	CASSPGRLGNQPQHF	.	TRBV6-5	.	TRBJ1-5
TGTGCCAGCACAAACCCGGGACGAGGGGCCTATGGCTACACCTTC	CASTNPGRGAYGYTF	.	TRBV28	.	TRBJ1-2
TGCGCCAGCAGTGAGTGGGCCCGGGGGACAGATACGCAGTATTTT	CASSEWARGTDTQYF	.	TRBV10-1	.	TRBJ2-3
TGTGCCAGCAGCCATCAGGGAGCCGCTCTATACAATGAGCAGTTCTTC	CASSHQGAALYNEQFF	few	TRBV6-6	.	TRBJ2-1
TGTGCCAGTAGTATCCCCACAGGGTTTGGGGCCAATGAGCAGTTCTTC	CASSIPTGFGANEQFF	.	TRBV19	.	TRBJ2-1
TGTGCCAGCAGTCTCCGACAGGGCGACACCGGGGAGCTGTTTTTT	CASSLRQGDTGELFF	.	TRBV6-5	TRBD1	TRBJ2-2
TGTGCCAGCAGCTTAGGGGGTACAGATACGCAGTATTTT	CASSLGGTDTQYF	.	TRBV7-8	.	TRBJ2-3
TGTGCCAGCAGCTTGGCCAAGAACAGAGATACGCAGTATTTT	CASSLAKNRDTQYF	.	TRBV5-6	.	TRBJ2-3
TGTGCCAGCAGCCAAACAGGGAAGTATGGCTACACCTTC	CASSQTGKYGYTF	.	TRBV2	.	TRBJ1-2
TGTGCCAGCAGCCGGGACAGTTCTGGAAACACCATATATTTT	CASSRDSSGNTIYF	.	TRBV9	TRBD1	TRBJ1-3
TGTGCCAGCAGCGCGACAGACGCTTGGGAGCAGTACTTC	CASSATDAWEQYF	.	TRBV5-6	.	TRBJ2-7
TGTGCCAGCAGCAAACGTCCTTCCGGCGGGGGGAGAAACGGCAATGAGCAGTTCTTC	CASSKRPSGGGRNGNEQFF	.	TRBV9	TRBD2	TRBJ2-1
TGTGCCAGCAGCCAAGGACTCCTTAGTGGCTACACCTTC	CASSQGLLSGYTF	.	TRBV3-1/TRBV3-2	.	TRBJ1-2
TGCGCCAGCACCTCAGGGGGACTACTAGTCGGGGAGCTGTTTTTT	CASTSGGLLVGELFF	.	TRBV5-1	.	TRBJ2-2
TGTGCCAGCAGTTCCCTGACCGGGGGGTACACTGAAGCTTTCTTT	CASSSLTGGYTEAFF	.	TRBV28	.	TRBJ1-1
TGTGCCAGCAGGGACTCTTTAAGCTCTGGAAACACCATATATTTT	CASRDSLSSGNTIYF	.	TRBV25-1	.	TRBJ1-3
TGTGCCAGCAGCCCGACAGGGTTCTCTGGGGCCAACGTCCTGACTTTC	CASSPTGFSGANVLTF	.	TRBV3-1/TRBV3-2	TRBD1	TRBJ2-6
TGTGCCAGCAGTCGGGTGGGCTCACGTAACACTGAAGCTTTCTTT	CASSRVGSRNTEAFF	.	TRBV6-5	.	TRBJ1-1
TGTGCCAGCAGCTTCGGGACAGGGAATCAGCCCCAGCATTTT	CASSFGTGNQPQHF	few	TRBV7-9	TRBD1	TRBJ1-5
TGTGCTAGTGGTTTGGTACTGGGCTGGGGACAGGGAGCCTACGAGCAGTACTTC	CASGLVLGWGQGAYEQYF	.	TRBV12-5	TRBD1	TRBJ2-7
TGTGCCAGCAGCTCGGGACAGGGCCCAGATACGCAGTATTTT	CASSSGQGPDTQYF	.	TRBV7-6	TRBD1	TRBJ2-3
TGTGCCAGCAGCCTGCGACAGGGAGGGGGCTACACCTTC	CASSLRQGGGYTF	once	TRBV12-3/TRBV12-4	TRBD1	TRBJ1-2
TGTGCCAGCAGTTACTCCGGCGCTAGCACAGATACGCAGTATTTT	CASSYSGASTDTQYF	.	TRBV6-6	.	TRBJ2-3
TGTGCCAGTAGTATAGGACAAATGAGCAATCAGCCCCAGCATTTT	CASSIGQMSNQPQHF	.	TRBV19	.	TRBJ1-5
TGTGCCAGCGCCCCCCTGAGAGAGACCCAGTACTTC	CASAPLRETQYF	.	TRBV3-1/TRBV3-2	.	TRBJ2-5
TGCGCCAGCAGCCAATCTCTTAGCGGATCCTCCTACGAGCAGTACTTC	CASSQSLSGSSYEQYF	.	TRBV4-1	.	TRBJ2-7
TGTGCCAGCAGCAAAATGAAGGGACAACTAGCGGGGGGGCGGAATTACGAGCAGTACTTC	CASSKMKGQLAGGRNYEQYF	once	TRBV21-1	.	TRBJ2-7
TGTGCCAGTAGTCATCAGGGGCATAACACTGAAGCTTTCTTT	CASSHQGHNTEAFF	.	TRBV19	.	TRBJ1-1
TGTGCCAGCACCTTTTCTGGGGCCAACGTCCTGACTTTC	CASTFSGANVLTF	.	TRBV6-5	.	TRBJ2-6
TGCGCCAGCAGCGGCGCGACCAACTATGGCTACACCTTC	CASSGATNYGYTF	.	TRBV5-1	.	TRBJ1-2
TGTGCCAGCAGTCGCCAGGGAGACTCACCCCTCCACTTT	CASSRQGDSPLHF	.	TRBV28	.	TRBJ1-6
TGCGCCAGCAGCCCGAGCCAGAGCTCTGGAAACACCATATATTTT	CASSPSQSSGNTIYF	few	TRBV5-1	.	TRBJ1-3
TGTGCCACCAGCTCCGGACAGTTGAACACTGAAGCTTTCTTT	CATSSGQLNTEAFF	few	TRBV24-1	.	TRBJ1-1
TGCGCCAGCAGCCGAGACAGGGGATCTGAAGCTTTCTTT	CASSRDRGSEAFF	.	TRBV4-1	TRBD1	TRBJ1-1
TGTGCCAGCAGTTTAACGTTCGGGACCCGAGGGGAAAAACTGTTTTTT	CASSLTFGTRGEKLFF	.	TRBV6-5	.	TRBJ1-4
TGTGCCAGCAGTGAAGGCAGGTTCAACAATCAGCCCCAGCATTTT	CASSEGRFNNQPQHF	.	TRBV6-1	.	TRBJ1-5
TGTGCCACCTCGGAGTCAGGGGGGTTTGGGGCCAACGTCCTGACTTTC	CATSESGGFGANVLTF	.	TRBV24-1	.	TRBJ2-6
TGCGCCAGCAGCTCCCTAAAGGATCCAAACGTCCTGACTTTC	CASSSLKDPNVLTF	few	TRBV5-1	.	TRBJ2-6